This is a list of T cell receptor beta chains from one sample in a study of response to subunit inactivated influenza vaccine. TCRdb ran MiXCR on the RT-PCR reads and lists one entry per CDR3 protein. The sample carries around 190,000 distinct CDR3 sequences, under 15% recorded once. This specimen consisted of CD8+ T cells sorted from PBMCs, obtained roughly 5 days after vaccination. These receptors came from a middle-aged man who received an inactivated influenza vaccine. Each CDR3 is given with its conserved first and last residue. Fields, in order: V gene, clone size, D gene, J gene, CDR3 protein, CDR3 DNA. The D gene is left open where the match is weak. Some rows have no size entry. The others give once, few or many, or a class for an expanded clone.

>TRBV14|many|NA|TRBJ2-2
CASSLDTDRENTGELFF
TGTGCCAGCAGCCTAGATACTGACAGAGAGAACACCGGGGAGCTGTTTTTT
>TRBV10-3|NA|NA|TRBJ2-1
CAISKAGSYNEQFF
TGTGCCATCAGTAAAGCAGGGTCCTACAATGAGCAGTTCTTC
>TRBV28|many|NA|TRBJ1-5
CASSFGNGNQPQHF
TGTGCCAGCAGTTTCGGGAACGGCAATCAGCCCCAGCATTTT
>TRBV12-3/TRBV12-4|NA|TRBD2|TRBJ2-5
CASRRTSGTQETQYF
TGTGCCAGCAGACGGACTAGCGGAACCCAAGAGACCCAGTACTTC
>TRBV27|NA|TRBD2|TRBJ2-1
CASTGIAGEGDNEQFF
TGTGCCAGCACCGGAATAGCGGGAGAGGGGGACAATGAGCAGTTCTTC
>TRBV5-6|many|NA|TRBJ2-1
CASSLWRAPYNEQFF
TGTGCCAGCAGCTTGTGGCGGGCCCCGTACAATGAGCAGTTCTTC
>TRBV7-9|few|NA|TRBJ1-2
CASSLGDGTYGYTF
TGTGCCAGCAGCTTAGGCGACGGTACCTATGGCTACACCTTC
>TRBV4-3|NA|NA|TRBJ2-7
CASSQDWLVGNYEQYF
TGCGCCAGCAGCCAAGATTGGCTAGTGGGGAACTACGAGCAGTACTTC
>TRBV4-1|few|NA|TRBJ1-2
CASSQDGGPNYGYTF
TGCGCCAGCAGCCAAGACGGGGGGCCGAACTATGGCTACACCTTC
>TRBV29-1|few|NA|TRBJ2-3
CSVEDGAVGDTDTQYF
TGCAGCGTTGAAGATGGGGCGGTAGGAGACACAGATACGCAGTATTTT
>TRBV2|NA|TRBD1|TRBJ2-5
CASRDRGQETQYF
TGTGCCAGCAGGGACAGGGGGCAAGAGACCCAGTACTTC
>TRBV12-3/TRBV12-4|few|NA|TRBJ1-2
CASSSGDTGYTF
TGTGCCAGCAGTTCAGGGGATACTGGCTACACCTTC
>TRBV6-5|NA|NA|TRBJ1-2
CASSSWEDGYTF
TGTGCCAGCAGTTCTTGGGAGGATGGCTACACCTTC
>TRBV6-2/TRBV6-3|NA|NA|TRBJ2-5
CASSYTGVQETQYF
TGTGCCAGCAGTTACACGGGCGTTCAAGAGACCCAGTACTTC
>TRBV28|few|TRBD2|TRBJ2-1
CASSPLAGGHDSYNEQFF
TGTGCCAGCAGTCCGTTAGCGGGAGGGCATGACAGCTACAATGAGCAGTTCTTC
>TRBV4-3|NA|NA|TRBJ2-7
CASSQDVLSHEQYF
TGCGCCAGCAGCCAAGATGTCCTTAGCCACGAGCAGTACTTC
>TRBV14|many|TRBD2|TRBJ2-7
CASSQELAASYEQYF
TGTGCCAGCAGCCAAGAACTAGCGGCCTCCTACGAGCAGTACTTC
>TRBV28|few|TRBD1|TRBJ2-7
CASRARRTGGYEQYF
TGTGCCAGCAGAGCCCGAAGGACAGGGGGCTACGAGCAGTACTTC
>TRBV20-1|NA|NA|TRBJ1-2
CSARAGNLASAYGYTF
TGCAGTGCTAGAGCGGGAAACCTGGCTTCCGCATATGGCTACACCTTC
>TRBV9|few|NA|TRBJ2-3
CASSVVLDSAADTQYF
TGTGCCAGCAGCGTAGTTTTGGACTCCGCGGCAGATACGCAGTATTTT
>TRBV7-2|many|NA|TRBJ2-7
CASSLSGPYEQYF
TGTGCCAGCAGCTTATCTGGCCCCTACGAGCAGTACTTC
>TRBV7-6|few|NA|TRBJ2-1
CASSLEPRPRNEQFF
TGTGCCAGCAGCTTAGAACCGCGCCCCCGGAATGAGCAGTTCTTC
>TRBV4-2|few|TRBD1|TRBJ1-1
CASSLTGIEAFF
TGTGCCAGCAGCCTGACAGGGATTGAAGCTTTCTTT
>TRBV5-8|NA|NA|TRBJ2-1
CASSLMRSSYNEQFF
TGTGCCAGCAGCTTGATGCGGAGCTCCTACAATGAGCAGTTCTTC
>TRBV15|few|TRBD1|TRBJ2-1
CATSRDPPVIPGQGIKQFF
TGTGCCACCAGCAGAGATCCCCCTGTTATTCCGGGACAGGGTATAAAGCAGTTCTTC
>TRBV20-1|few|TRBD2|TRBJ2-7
CSARDLGLAGWEQYF
TGCAGTGCTAGAGATCTGGGACTAGCGGGATGGGAGCAGTACTTC
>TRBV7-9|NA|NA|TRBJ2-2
CASSFGSSEVELFF
TGTGCCAGCAGCTTCGGCTCCTCTGAAGTTGAGCTGTTTTTT
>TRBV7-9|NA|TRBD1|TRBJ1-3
CASSLEGQGFGNTIYF
TGTGCCAGCAGCTTGGAGGGACAGGGGTTTGGAAACACCATATATTTT
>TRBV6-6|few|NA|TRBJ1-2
CASSYSDGYTF
TGTGCCAGCAGTTACTCGGATGGCTACACCTTC
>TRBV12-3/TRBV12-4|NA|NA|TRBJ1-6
CASTYGGGNSPLHF
TGTGCCAGCACCTATGGCGGGGGAAATTCACCCCTCCACTTT
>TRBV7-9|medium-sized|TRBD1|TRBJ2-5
CASSTSTGEETQYF
TGTGCCAGCAGCACCTCGACAGGGGAAGAGACCCAGTACTTC
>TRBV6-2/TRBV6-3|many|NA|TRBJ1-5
CASSYLGRTNQPQHF
TGTGCCAGCAGTTACCTCGGACGTACAAATCAGCCCCAGCATTTT
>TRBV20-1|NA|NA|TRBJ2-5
CSARDLQGRRETQYF
TGCAGTGCTAGAGATCTCCAGGGTCGACGAGAGACCCAGTACTTC
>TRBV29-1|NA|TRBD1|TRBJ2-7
CSGWTGDSGYEQYF
TGCAGCGGGTGGACAGGGGACTCGGGGTACGAGCAGTACTTC
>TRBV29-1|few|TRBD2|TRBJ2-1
CSVDGLAVTYNEQFF
TGCAGCGTTGATGGACTAGCGGTGACCTACAATGAGCAGTTCTTC
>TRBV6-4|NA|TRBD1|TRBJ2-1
CASSTRDSPYNEQFF
TGTGCCAGCAGTACCCGGGACAGCCCCTACAATGAGCAGTTCTTC
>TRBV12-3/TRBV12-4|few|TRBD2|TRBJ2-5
CASSLAQVGTSTQYF
TGTGCCAGCAGCCTAGCCCAAGTAGGGACTAGTACCCAGTACTTC
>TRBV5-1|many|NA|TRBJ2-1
CASRVGHNEQFF
TGCGCCAGCAGGGTAGGACACAATGAACAGTTCTTC
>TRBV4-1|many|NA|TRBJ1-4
CASSQETGWEKLFF
TGCGCCAGCAGCCAAGAGACGGGGTGGGAAAAACTGTTTTTT
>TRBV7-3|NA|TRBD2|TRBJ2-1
CASSISGRGWDEQFF
TGTGCCAGCAGTATTAGCGGGAGGGGTTGGGATGAGCAGTTCTTC
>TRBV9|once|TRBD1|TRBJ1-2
CASGSGGGQYGYTF
TGTGCCAGCGGCTCGGGGGGGGGACAGTATGGCTACACCTTC
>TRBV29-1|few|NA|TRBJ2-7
CSAAAGTYEQYF
TGCAGCGCCGCGGCCGGAACCTACGAGCAGTACTTC
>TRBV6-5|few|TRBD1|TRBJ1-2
CASSYWVGMTGDRGYTF
TGTGCCAGCAGTTATTGGGTTGGAATGACAGGGGACCGCGGCTACACCTTC
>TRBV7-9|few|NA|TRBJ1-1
CASSLVQDTEAFF
TGTGCCAGCAGCTTAGTCCAGGACACTGAAGCTTTCTTT
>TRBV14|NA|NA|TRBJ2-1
CASSPREGMAYNEQFF
TGTGCCAGCAGCCCCCGGGAAGGGATGGCCTACAATGAGCAGTTCTTC
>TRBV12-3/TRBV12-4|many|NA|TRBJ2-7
CASSLSVLGHEQYF
TGTGCCAGCAGTTTAAGTGTACTAGGACACGAGCAGTACTTC
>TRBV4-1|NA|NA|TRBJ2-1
CASSSLYHKEQFF
TGCGCCAGCAGCTCCCTATATCACAAAGAGCAGTTCTTC
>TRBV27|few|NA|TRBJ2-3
CASSLFRLDPQYF
TGTGCCAGCAGTTTATTCAGGCTAGATCCGCAGTATTTT
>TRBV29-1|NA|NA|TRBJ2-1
CSVEFGPWAEQFF
TGCAGCGTTGAATTTGGCCCTTGGGCTGAGCAGTTCTTC
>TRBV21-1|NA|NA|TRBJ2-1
CASSPPDLHNEQFF
TGTGCCAGCAGCCCCCCGGACCTACACAATGAGCAGTTCTTC
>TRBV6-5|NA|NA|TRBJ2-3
CASWGTDTQYF
TGTGCCAGCTGGGGCACAGATACGCAGTATTTT
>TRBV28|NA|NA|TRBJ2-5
CASSLFRRHVQETQYF
TGTGCCAGCAGTTTATTTCGCAGGCATGTGCAAGAGACCCAGTACTTC
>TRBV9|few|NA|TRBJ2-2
CASHTMGGTSNTGELFF
TGTGCCAGCCATACGATGGGGGGTACATCGAACACCGGGGAGCTGTTTTTT
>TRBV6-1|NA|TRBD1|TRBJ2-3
CASSPGQASDTQYF
TGTGCCAGCAGTCCGGGACAGGCTTCAGATACGCAGTATTTT
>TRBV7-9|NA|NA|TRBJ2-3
CASSLEDSTDTQYF
TGTGCCAGCAGCTTAGAGGACTCCACAGATACGCAGTATTTT